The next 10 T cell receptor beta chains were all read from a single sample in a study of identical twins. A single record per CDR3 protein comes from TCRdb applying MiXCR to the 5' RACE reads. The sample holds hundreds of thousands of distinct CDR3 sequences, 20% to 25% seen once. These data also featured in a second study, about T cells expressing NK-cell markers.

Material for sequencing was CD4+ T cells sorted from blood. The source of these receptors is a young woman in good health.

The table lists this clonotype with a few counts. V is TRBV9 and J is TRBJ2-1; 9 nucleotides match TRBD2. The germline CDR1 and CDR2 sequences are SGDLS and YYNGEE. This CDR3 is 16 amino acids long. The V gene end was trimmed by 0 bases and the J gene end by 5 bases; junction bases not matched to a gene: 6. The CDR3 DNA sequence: TGTGCCAGCAGCGTAGCAAAGGCTAGCGGGAACAATGAGCAGTTCTTC. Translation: CASSVAKASGNNEQFF.

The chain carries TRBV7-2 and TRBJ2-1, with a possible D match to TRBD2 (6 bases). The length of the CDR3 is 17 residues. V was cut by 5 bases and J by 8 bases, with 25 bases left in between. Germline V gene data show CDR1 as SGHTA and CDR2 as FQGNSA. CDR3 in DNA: TGTGCCAGCAGCCTGAGGGGCGTGGGACTTATCGGGGATGAGCAGTTCTTC. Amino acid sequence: CASSLRGVGLIGDEQFF.

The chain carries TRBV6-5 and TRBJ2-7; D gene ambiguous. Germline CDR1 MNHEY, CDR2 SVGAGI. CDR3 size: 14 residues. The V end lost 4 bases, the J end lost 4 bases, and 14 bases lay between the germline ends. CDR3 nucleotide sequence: TGTGCCAGCAGTTTCGGGTGGCAAAATTACGAGCAGTACTTC. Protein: CASSFGWQNYEQYF.

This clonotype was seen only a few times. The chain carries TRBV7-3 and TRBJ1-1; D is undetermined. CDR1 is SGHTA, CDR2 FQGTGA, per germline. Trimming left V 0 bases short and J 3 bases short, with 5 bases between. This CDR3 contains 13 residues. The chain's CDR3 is CASSLTVDTEAFF. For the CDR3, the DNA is TGTGCCAGCAGCTTAACTGTCGACACTGAAGCTTTCTTT.

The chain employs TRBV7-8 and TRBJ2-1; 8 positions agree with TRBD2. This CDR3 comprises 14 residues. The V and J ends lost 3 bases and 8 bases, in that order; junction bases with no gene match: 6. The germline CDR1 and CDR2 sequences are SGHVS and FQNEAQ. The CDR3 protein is CASSFQRGGYEQFF. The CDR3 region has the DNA TGTGCCAGCAGCTTTCAACGGGGGGGTTATGAGCAGTTCTTC. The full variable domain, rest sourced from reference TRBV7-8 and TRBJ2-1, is GAGVSQSPRYKVAKRGQDVALRCDPISGHVSLFWYQQALGQGPEFLTYFQNEAQLDKSGLPSDRFFAERPEGSVSTLKIQRTQQEDSAVYLCASSFQRGGYEQFFGPGTRLTVL.

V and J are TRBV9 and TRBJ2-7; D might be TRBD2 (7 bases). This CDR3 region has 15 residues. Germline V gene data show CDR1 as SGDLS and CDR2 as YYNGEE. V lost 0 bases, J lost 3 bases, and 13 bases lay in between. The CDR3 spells CASSVDGGGLYEQYF. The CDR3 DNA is TGTGCCAGCAGCGTAGATGGCGGGGGCCTCTACGAGCAGTACTTC.

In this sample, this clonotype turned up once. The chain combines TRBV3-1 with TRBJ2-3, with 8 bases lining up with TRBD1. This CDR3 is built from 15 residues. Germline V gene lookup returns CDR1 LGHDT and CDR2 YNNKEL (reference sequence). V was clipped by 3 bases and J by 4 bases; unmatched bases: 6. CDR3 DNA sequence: TGTGCCAGCAGCCATAGGGGACAGGTCGCAGATACGCAGTATTTT. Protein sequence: CASSHRGQVADTQYF.

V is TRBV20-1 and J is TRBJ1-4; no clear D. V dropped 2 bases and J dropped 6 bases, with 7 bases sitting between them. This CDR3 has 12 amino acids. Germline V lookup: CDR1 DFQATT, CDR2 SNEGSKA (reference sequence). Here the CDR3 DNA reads TGCAGTGCTAGACACCGTGATGAAAAACTGTTTTTT. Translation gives CSARHRDEKLFF.

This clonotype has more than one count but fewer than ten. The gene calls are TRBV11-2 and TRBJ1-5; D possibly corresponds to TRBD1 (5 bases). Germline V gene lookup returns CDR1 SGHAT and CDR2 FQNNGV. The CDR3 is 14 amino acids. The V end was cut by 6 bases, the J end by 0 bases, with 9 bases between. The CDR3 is CASRSGYSNQPQHF. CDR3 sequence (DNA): TGTGCCAGCAGATCAGGGTATAGCAATCAGCCCCAGCATTTT.

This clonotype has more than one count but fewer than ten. CDR3 protein: CASSKGASGRLRETQYF. CDR3 DNA: TGTGCCAGCAGCAAAGGAGCTAGCGGGAGGCTACGAGAGACCCAGTACTTC. The chain employs TRBV11-2 and TRBJ2-5; 11 nucleotides match TRBD2. V lost 5 bases and J lost 4; bases outside the gene matches: 12. This CDR3 contains 17 residues. Germline V gene data show CDR1 as SGHAT and CDR2 as FQNNGV. The variable domain in full, completed from reference TRBV11-2 and TRBJ2-5, reads EAGVAQSPRYKIIEKRQSVAFWCNPISGHATLYWYQQILGQGPKLLIQFQNNGVVDDSQLPKDRFSAERLKGVDSTLKIQPAKLEDSAVYLCASSKGASGRLRETQYFGPGTRLLVL.